The 11 T cell receptor beta chains below all came from one sample that was sequenced in a study of follicular helper T cells after annual influenza vaccination. This sample's time point: 2014-2015 season, pre-vaccination. Profiling relied on immunoSEQ multiplex PCR, and the TCRdb table lists in-frame clones only, not all of them. This table holds about 14,000 clones, approximately 85% found once. This sample comprised CXCR5- memory CD4+ T cells sorted from blood, obtained on the day of influenza vaccination. These receptors originate from an adult who received the influenza vaccine.

The rearrangement joins TRBV2 to TRBJ2-1; 7 bases fit TRBD2. The germline V gene has CDR1 SNHLY and CDR2 FYNNEI. The CDR3 contains 14 residues. V trimming: 6 bases; J trimming: 5 bases; junction bases outside the gene matches: 7. CDR3 sequence reads: CASRKGLADNEQFF. The CDR3 DNA sequence: TGTGCCAGCAGGAAGGGTCTAGCGGACAATGAGCAGTTCTTC.

The gene calls are TRBV11-2 and TRBJ2-5, with D perhaps assigned TRBD1 or TRBD2 (5 bases each). The CDR3 spans 13 residues. The V gene lost 5 bases and the J gene lost 5 bases, with 12 bases spanning the gap. Germline assignment: CDR1 SGHAT and CDR2 FQNNGV. CDR3 nucleotides: TGTGCCAGCAGCGTTAGGGGAGAGGAGACCCAGTACTTC. This encodes CASSVRGEETQYF.

In its sample, this clone was seen a few times. The gene calls are TRBV19 and TRBJ1-1; weak D call: TRBD1 (6 bases). V shed 4 bases and J shed 2 bases, with 11 bases lying between them. CDR1 and CDR2 from the germline V gene are LNHDA and SQIVND (reference sequence). This CDR3 comprises 14 residues. CDR3 amino acids: CASSSHRVNTEAFF. CDR3 in DNA: TGTGCCAGTAGTAGCCACAGGGTTAACACTGAAGCTTTCTTT.

The chain combines TRBV6-5 with TRBJ2-5, with 16 bases identical to TRBD2. Germline trimming cut 5 bases from V and 6 bases from J; bases unmatched to any gene: 3. Germline lookup yields CDR1 MNHEY and CDR2 SVGAGI. CDR3 length: 15 residues. The CDR3 coding sequence is TGTGCCAGCAGTCGGGGACTAGCGGGGGGGCAGACCCAGTACTTC. Translating gives CASSRGLAGGQTQYF.

The CDR3 spells CASSSDRTGGSTEAFF. The CDR3 DNA follows: TGTGCCAGCAGTTCAGATCGGACAGGGGGCTCCACTGAAGCTTTCTTT. The chain uses TRBV28 and TRBJ1-1, with 11 positions matching TRBD1. Trimming cost V 4 bases and J 4 bases; bases outside gene matches: 8. CDR1 and CDR2 (germline): MDHEN, SYDVKM. The CDR3 is 16 amino acids. The whole variable domain, remainder taken from reference TRBV28 and TRBJ1-1, is DVKVTQSSRYLVKRTGEKVFLECVQDMDHENMFWYRQDPGLGLRLIYFSYDVKMKEKGDIPEGYSVSREKKERFSLILESASTNQTSMYLCASSSDRTGGSTEAFFGQGTRLTVV.

The chain recombines TRBV5-1 with TRBJ2-1, with 10 bases identical to TRBD2. With V trimmed by 5 bases and J by 15 bases, 11 bases remained unmatched. Per germline, CDR1 SGHRS and CDR2 YFSETQ. This CDR3 contains 13 residues. DNA of the CDR3: TGCGCCAGCAGAGCGGGGGGGCAGGCCGTGGTGTTCTTC. Its protein is CASRAGGQAVVFF.

The V gene is TRBV4-3, the J gene TRBJ2-2, with D possibly being TRBD1 or TRBD2 (6 bases each). Germline loops: CDR1 LGHNA, CDR2 YSLEER. Trimming left V 4 bases short and J 6 bases short, with 12 bases between. CDR3 length: 14 residues. The CDR3 here is CASSLRGEAGELFF. CDR3 bases: TGCGCCAGCAGCCTTAGGGGGGAAGCCGGGGAGCTGTTTTTT.

This chain joins TRBV28 and TRBJ2-3; D possibly corresponds to TRBD2 (5 bases). Trimming took off 5 bases at V and 2 bases at J, with 23 bases between the two ends. This CDR3 has 18 amino acids. Germline assignment: CDR1 MDHEN and CDR2 SYDVKM. The CDR3 protein is CASSLLRLRAPLTDTQYF. The CDR3 region has the DNA TGTGCCAGCAGTCTCCTCAGGTTGCGGGCCCCTCTCACAGATACGCAGTATTTT.

J is TRBJ2-3 and V is TRBV30; D gene ambiguous. The V end lost 3 bases, the J end lost 3 bases, and 16 bases lay between the germline ends. The CDR3 spans 15 residues. In germline, CDR1 is GTSNPN, CDR2 SVGIG (reference sequence). CDR3 amino acids: CAWRTPVTPTDTQYF. The CDR3 DNA is TGTGCCTGGAGGACCCCGGTGACCCCGACAGATACGCAGTATTTT. The complete variable domain, with remaining parts taken from reference TRBV30 and TRBJ2-3, reads SQTIHQWPATLVQPVGSPLSLECTVEGTSNPNLYWYRQAAGRGLQLLFYSVGIGQISSEVPQNLSASRPQDRQFILSSKKLLLSDSGFYLCAWRTPVTPTDTQYFGPGTRLTVL.

The chain has TRBV30 and TRBJ2-1; TRBD2 matches at 10 bases. The CDR3 sequence is 15 residues long. Losses at the gene ends were 4 bases for V and 5 bases for J; bases not matched to a gene: 8. The germline V gene has CDR1 GTSNPN and CDR2 SVGIG (reference sequence). CDR3 in amino acids: CAWNRAGGPHNEQFF. CDR3 sequence (DNA): TGTGCCTGGAACCGAGCGGGGGGGCCACACAATGAGCAGTTCTTC.

This clone came up a few times. V and J are TRBV28 and TRBJ1-5; D gene uncertain. CDR1 and CDR2 from the germline V gene are MDHEN and SYDVKM. The CDR3 consists of 14 residues. V dropped 5 bases and J dropped 5 bases, with 13 bases sitting between them. CDR3 loop: CASSRKAGDQPQHF. As DNA, the CDR3 is TGTGCCAGCAGTAGAAAGGCAGGTGATCAGCCCCAGCATTTT.